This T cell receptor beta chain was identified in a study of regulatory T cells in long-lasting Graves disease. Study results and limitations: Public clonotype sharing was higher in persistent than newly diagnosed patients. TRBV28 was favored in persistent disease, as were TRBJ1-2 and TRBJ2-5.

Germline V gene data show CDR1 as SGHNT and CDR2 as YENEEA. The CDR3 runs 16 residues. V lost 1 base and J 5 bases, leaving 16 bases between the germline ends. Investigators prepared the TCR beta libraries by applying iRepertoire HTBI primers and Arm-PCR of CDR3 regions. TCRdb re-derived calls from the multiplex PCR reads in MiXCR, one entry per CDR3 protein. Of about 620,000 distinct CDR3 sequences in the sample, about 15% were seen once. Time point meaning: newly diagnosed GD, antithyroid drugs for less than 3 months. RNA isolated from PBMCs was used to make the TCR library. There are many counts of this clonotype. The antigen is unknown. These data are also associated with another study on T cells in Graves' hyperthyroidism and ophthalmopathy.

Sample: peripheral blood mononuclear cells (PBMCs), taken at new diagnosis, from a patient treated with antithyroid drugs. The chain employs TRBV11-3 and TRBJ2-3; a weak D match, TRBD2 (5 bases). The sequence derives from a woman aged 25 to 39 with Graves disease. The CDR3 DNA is TGTGCCAGCAGCTTAGGTCTTGCCGGGGTCCTAGATACGCAGTATTTT. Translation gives CASSLGLAGVLDTQYF.